These 16 T cell receptor beta chains were all obtained from the same sample, sequenced in a study of shared clonotypes between healthy human individuals. The protocol was immunoSEQ multiplex PCR, while the TCRdb copy is restricted to in-frame clones and leaves out a portion. This sample yields 2.3 million or so clones, of which 85% to 95% are seen a single time; 0.39% belongs to the top ten. Material: naive CD4+ T cells from PBMCs. Sample subset: CD45RA+ positively selected. Receptor source: a man between 18 and 35 years old in good health. Some clones in this sample may be carry-over from other donors' samples.

This clone was picked up one time. The chain has TRBV5-6 and TRBJ2-3; 11 positions agree with TRBD2. CDR3 size: 18 residues. Per germline, CDR1 SGHDT and CDR2 YYEEEE. J was trimmed by 0 bases and V by 0 bases; bases with no gene match: 6. Here the CDR3 DNA reads TGTGCCAGCAGCTTGGTACTAGCGGGGGAGGGAAGCACAGATACGCAGTATTTT. It codes for CASSLVLAGEGSTDTQYF.

The genes are TRBV19 and TRBJ2-1, with TRBD2 matching over 8 bases. This CDR3 region has 15 residues. Germline V gene sequence: CDR1 LNHDA, CDR2 SQIVND (reference sequence). The junction had 3 bases not matched to a gene; V was cut back by 5 bases and J by 0 bases. CDR3 sequence (DNA): TGTGCCAGTAGTCTAGCGGGTAGCTCCTACAATGAGCAGTTCTTC. Its translation is CASSLAGSSYNEQFF.

J is TRBJ2-1 and V is TRBV7-9; D is perhaps TRBD2 (6 bases). CDR3 length equals 15 residues. Germline V CDR1 and CDR2: SEHNR, FQNEAQ (reference sequence). V lost 5 bases and J 8 bases, leaving 19 bases between the germline ends. The chain's CDR3 is CASSHRRGLRDEQFF. The DNA of the CDR3 is TGTGCCAGCAGCCACCGGAGGGGTTTGCGGGATGAGCAGTTCTTC.

The chain joins TRBV5-6 to TRBJ2-1, with a tentative D call TRBD1 (5 bases). V lost 4 bases, J lost 0 bases, and 14 bases lay in between. CDR1 and CDR2 from the germline V gene are SGHDT and YYEEEE. The length of the CDR3 is 16 residues. In nucleotides, the CDR3 is TGTGCCAGCAGCCCGACAGCCTCGAGCTCCTACAATGAGCAGTTCTTC. This translates into CASSPTASSSYNEQFF.

The count of this clone is one. The V and J genes are TRBV4-1 and TRBJ1-1; D call uncertain. With 3 bases removed from V and 1 base from J, the gap between germline ends came to 9 bases. This CDR3 comprises 14 residues. The germline CDR1 and CDR2 sequences are MGHRA and YSYEKL. Here the CDR3 reads CASSHLTENTEAFF. The CDR3 region has the DNA TGCGCCAGCAGCCATCTAACAGAGAACACTGAAGCTTTCTTT.

This clone is a singleton in its sample. This chain connects TRBV28 to TRBJ1-5; no definite D call. Trimming pared 3 bases from V and 6 bases from J, leaving 6 bases between. This CDR3 contains 12 residues. Germline V gene lookup returns CDR1 MDHEN and CDR2 SYDVKM. The CDR3 is CASSFTAQPQHF. The CDR3 DNA reads TGTGCCAGCAGTTTTACCGCTCAGCCCCAGCATTTT.

This chain links TRBV18 with TRBJ1-1, with 7 bases fitting TRBD1. In germline, CDR1 is KGHSH, CDR2 LQKENI. V shed 0 bases, J shed 0 bases, and the junction held 7 bases outside the gene matches. This CDR3 is built from 17 residues. CDR3 protein: CASSPPGKGAMNTEAFF. The CDR3 DNA sequence: TGTGCCAGCTCACCACCCGGGAAGGGGGCGATGAACACTGAAGCTTTCTTT.

The chain couples TRBV2 to TRBJ2-7, with D tentatively TRBD2 (5 bases). Trimming pared 7 bases from V and 1 base from J, leaving 8 bases between. The germline V gene encodes CDR1 SNHLY and CDR2 FYNNEI. This CDR3 comprises 12 residues. CDR3 coding DNA: TGTGCCAGCACTAGGGAGTCCTACGAGCAGTACTTC. As protein: CASTRESYEQYF.

J is TRBJ2-7 and V is TRBV7-2, with 10 positions matching TRBD2. V trimming: 3 bases; J trimming: 6 bases; junction bases outside the gene matches: 11. Germline lookup yields CDR1 SGHTA and CDR2 FQGNSA. CDR3 length: 16 residues. CDR3 region: CASSFLAGVGFLEQYF. The CDR3 region has the DNA TGTGCCAGCAGCTTTCTAGCGGGAGTGGGATTCCTCGAGCAGTACTTC.

This chain joins TRBV9 and TRBJ1-2; D not resolved. V lost 3 bases to trimming and J lost 7 bases, with 16 bases between them. Germline V lookup: CDR1 SGDLS, CDR2 YYNGEE. The CDR3 runs to 14 residues. CDR3 bases: TGTGCCAGCAGCGCTTCCTCCAGGACCGGTGGCTACACCTTC. Amino acid sequence: CASSASSRTGGYTF.

The V call is TRBV20-1, the J call TRBJ1-6; D call uncertain. The CDR3 length is 10 residues. Germline V gene data show CDR1 as DFQATT and CDR2 as SNEGSKA (reference sequence). V was trimmed by 3 bases and J by 10 bases, leaving 4 bases between them. The chain's CDR3 is CSASYSPLHF. CDR3 coding DNA: TGCAGTGCTAGTTACTCACCCCTCCACTTT.

The chain recombines TRBV7-2 with TRBJ2-5; the D is unclear. This CDR3 is built from 13 residues. Trimming shortened V by 5 bases and J by 5 bases, and 12 bases separated the two germline ends. Germline loops: CDR1 SGHTA, CDR2 FQGNSA. The CDR3, as DNA: TGTGCCAGCAGCCCCTCCATGCGGGAGACCCAGTACTTC. Translation: CASSPSMRETQYF.

In the case of this clone: The identical CDR3 is also encoded by other nucleotide sequences in the sample. V usage is TRBV30 and J usage is TRBJ2-1; 7 bases line up with TRBD2. The V gene's germline CDR1 is GTSNPN and CDR2 SVGIG (reference sequence). Unmatched junction bases numbered 1, after V lost 1 base and J lost 7 bases. The CDR3 is 12 amino acids. CDR3 in amino acids: CAWSDSGNEQFF. CDR3 coding DNA: TGTGCCTGGAGTGATAGCGGGAATGAGCAGTTCTTC. The entire variable domain, with the rest obtained from reference TRBV30 and TRBJ2-1, is as follows: SQTIHQWPATLVQPVGSPLSLECTVEGTSNPNLYWYRQAAGRGLQLLFYSVGIGQISSEVPQNLSASRPQDRQFILSSKKLLLSDSGFYLCAWSDSGNEQFFGPGTRLTVL.

The J gene is TRBJ2-1, the V gene TRBV9; TRBD2 is a possible D gene (6 bases). The V gene lost 0 bases and the J gene lost 3 bases, with 13 bases spanning the gap. The CDR3 runs to 16 residues. Looked up from germline, CDR1 is SGDLS and CDR2 is YYNGEE. The CDR3 sequence: CASSVAVLAGYNEQFF. CDR3 nucleotide sequence: TGTGCCAGCAGCGTAGCAGTACTAGCTGGCTACAATGAGCAGTTCTTC.

This clone has just a few counts. V is TRBV7-9 and J is TRBJ1-2, with TRBD1 as a possible D gene (5 bases). The V gene lost 1 base and the J gene lost 8 bases, with 14 bases spanning the gap. The CDR3 has 14 amino acids. The V gene's germline CDR1 is SEHNR and CDR2 FQNEAQ (reference sequence). CDR3 sequence: CASSLEVAGPGYTF. DNA for the CDR3: TGTGCCAGCAGCTTAGAGGTGGCAGGGCCCGGCTACACCTTC.

This rearrangement joins TRBV7-2 to TRBJ2-7; D uncertain. CDR3 length: 13 residues. CDR1 and CDR2 (germline): SGHTA, FQGNSA. Deletions cut 2 bases from V and 5 bases from J, with 10 bases between. The CDR3 DNA reads as TGTGCCAGCAGCTTAAGTAAGGGTGACGAGCAGTACTTC. This gives the protein CASSLSKGDEQYF.